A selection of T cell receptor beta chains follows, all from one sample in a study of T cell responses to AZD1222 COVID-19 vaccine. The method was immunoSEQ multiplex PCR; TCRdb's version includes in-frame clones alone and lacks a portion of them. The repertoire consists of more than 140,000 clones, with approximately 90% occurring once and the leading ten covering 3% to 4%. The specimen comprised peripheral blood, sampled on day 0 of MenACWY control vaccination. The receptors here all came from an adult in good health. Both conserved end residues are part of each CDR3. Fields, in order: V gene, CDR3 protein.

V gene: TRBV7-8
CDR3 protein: CASSMTRDTDTQYF

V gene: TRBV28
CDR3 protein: CASSRRQGTQPQHF

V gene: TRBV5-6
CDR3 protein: CASSLAVGGPLHF

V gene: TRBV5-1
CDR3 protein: CASSLGGLNTEAFF

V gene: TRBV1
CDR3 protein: CTSSQEWDRDCSYEQYF

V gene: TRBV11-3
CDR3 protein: CASSFASQADYGYTF

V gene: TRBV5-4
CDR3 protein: CASSSQGIGYGYTF

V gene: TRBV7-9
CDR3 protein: CASSFPLGAPYGYTF

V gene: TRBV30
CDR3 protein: CAWGDRGRGAEKLFF

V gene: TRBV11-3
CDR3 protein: CASSPRGGSSYNEQFF

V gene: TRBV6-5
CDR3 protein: CASIKGQKHQPQHF

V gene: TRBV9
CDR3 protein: CASSVSSGELFF

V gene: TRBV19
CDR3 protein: CACSGLSNNEQFF

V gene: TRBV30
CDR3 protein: CAWRHRTGIGYGYTF

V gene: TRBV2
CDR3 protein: CASMEQGVDNSNQPQHF

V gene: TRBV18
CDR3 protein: CASSPDRSTGELFF

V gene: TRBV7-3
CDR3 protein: CASSTGNTEAFF

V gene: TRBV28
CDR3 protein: CASTQSGTGVNYGYTF

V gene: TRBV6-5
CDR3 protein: CASSYRQNYEQYF

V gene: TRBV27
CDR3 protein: CASSSTVSPDTEAFF

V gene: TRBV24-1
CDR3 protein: CATSESGGPDTQYF

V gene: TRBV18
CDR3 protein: CASSPTGGTDTQYF

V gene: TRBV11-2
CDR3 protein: CASSVGTGGADTEAFF

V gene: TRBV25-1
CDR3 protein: CASSSPQRGIQYF

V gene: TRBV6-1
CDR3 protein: CASSRPGENTEAFF

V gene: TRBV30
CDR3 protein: CAWSTEGRLSNQPQHF

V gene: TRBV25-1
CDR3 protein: CASSEFISGRYEQFF

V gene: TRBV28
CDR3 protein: CASSLASGSLETQYF

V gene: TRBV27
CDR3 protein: CASSLRGQGRNEQYF

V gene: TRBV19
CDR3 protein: CASSTGTGGLQPQHF

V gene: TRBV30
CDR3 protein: CAWRLSADTQYF

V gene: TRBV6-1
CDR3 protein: CASSEQTGGERETQYF

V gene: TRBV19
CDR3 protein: CASSKPAEGQGDGYTF

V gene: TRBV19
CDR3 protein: CASSIEGGAKYGYTF

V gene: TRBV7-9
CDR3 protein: CASSLRTDTGELFF

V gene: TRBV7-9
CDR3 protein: CASSLELPGAGGNQPQHF

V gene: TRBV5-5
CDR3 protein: CASSLEGASDTQYF

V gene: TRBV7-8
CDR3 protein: CASSLARWIQETQYF

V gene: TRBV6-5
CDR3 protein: CASTRGGYEQYF

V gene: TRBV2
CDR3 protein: CASRDHRGNNQPQHF

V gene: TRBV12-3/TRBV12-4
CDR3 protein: CASSSSGSSTF

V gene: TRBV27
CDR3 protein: CASSFAGGNQPQHF

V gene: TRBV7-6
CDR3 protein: CASSLEPVSSYNEQFF

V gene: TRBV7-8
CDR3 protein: CASSFWTGTGAEKLFF

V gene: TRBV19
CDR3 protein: CASSIEGGLGEQYF

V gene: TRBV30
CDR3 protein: CASAGGLQETQYF

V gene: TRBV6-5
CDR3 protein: CASRNGQGYNEQFF

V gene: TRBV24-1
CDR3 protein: CATSDIPGGGYNEQFF

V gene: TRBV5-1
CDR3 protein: CASSSRTGAGTEAFF

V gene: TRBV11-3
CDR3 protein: CASSGRDTQYF

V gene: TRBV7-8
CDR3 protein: CASSLVRRQDGGNTIYF

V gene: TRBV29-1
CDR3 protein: CSAQGAGIEQYF